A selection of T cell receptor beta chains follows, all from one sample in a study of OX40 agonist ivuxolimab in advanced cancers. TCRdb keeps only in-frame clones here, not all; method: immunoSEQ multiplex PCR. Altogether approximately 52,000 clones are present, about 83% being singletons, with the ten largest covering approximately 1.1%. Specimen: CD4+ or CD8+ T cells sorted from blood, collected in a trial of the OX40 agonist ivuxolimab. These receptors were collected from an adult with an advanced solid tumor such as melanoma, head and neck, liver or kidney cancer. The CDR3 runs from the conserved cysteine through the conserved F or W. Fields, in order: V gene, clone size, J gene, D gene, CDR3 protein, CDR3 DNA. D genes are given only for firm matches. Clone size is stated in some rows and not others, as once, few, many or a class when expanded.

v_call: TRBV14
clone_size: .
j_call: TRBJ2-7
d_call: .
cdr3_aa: CASSQSTGLIYEQYF
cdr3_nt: TGTGCCAGCAGCCAATCTACAGGTCTAATCTACGAGCAGTACTTC

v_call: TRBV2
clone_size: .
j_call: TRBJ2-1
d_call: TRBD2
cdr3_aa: CASSEGLAGVGEQFF
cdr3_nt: TGTGCCAGCAGTGAGGGGCTAGCGGGGGTGGGTGAGCAGTTCTTC

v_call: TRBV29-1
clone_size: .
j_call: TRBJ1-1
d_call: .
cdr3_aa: CSVDTGTNTEAFF
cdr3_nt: TGCAGCGTTGATACCGGGACGAACACTGAAGCTTTCTTT

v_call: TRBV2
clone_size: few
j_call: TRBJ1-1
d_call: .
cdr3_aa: CASRTGSGNTEAFF
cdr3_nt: TGTGCCAGCAGAACAGGGTCGGGGAACACTGAAGCTTTCTTT

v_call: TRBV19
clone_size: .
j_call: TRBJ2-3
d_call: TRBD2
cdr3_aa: CASSTLPTSGGALSTDTQYF
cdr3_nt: TGTGCCAGTAGTACCCTACCAACTAGCGGGGGGGCCCTTAGCACAGATACGCAGTATTTT

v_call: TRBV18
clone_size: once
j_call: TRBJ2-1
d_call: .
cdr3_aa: CASSPEVSSYNEQFF
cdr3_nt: TGTGCCAGCTCACCAGAGGTGAGCTCCTACAATGAGCAGTTCTTC

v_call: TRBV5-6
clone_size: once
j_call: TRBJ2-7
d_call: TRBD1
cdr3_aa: CASSSGTGENEQYF
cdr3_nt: TGTGCCAGCAGCTCCGGGACAGGGGAGAACGAGCAGTACTTC

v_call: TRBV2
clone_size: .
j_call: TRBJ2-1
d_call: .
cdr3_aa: CASSGLREQFF
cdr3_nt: TGTGCCAGCAGTGGACTGCGGGAGCAGTTCTTC

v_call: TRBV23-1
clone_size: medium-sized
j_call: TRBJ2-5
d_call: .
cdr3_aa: CASTKETQYF
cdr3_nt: TGCGCCAGCACGAAAGAGACCCAGTACTTC

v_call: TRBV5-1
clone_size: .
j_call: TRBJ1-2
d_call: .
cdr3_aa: CASKPTATNYGYTF
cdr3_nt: TGCGCCAGCAAACCGACAGCAACTAACTATGGCTACACCTTC

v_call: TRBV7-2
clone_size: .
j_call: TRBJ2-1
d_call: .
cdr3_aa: CASSLVVLVNEQFF
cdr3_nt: TGTGCCAGCAGCTTAGTTGTGCTAGTTAATGAGCAGTTCTTC

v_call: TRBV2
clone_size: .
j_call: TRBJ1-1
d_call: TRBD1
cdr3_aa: CASSLTGLMNTEAFF
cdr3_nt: TGTGCCAGCAGCTTGACAGGGTTGATGAACACTGAAGCTTTCTTT

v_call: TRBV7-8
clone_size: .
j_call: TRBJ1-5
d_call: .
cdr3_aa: CASSFAGGYQPQHF
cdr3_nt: TGCGCCAGCAGCTTCGCGGGAGGGTATCAGCCCCAGCATTTT

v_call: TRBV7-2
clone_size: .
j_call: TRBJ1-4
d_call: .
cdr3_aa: CASAWSVAEKLFF
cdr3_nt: TGTGCCAGCGCTTGGTCAGTAGCCGAAAAACTGTTTTTT

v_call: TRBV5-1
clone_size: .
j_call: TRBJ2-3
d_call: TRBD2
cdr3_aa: CASSLEGGGAPDTQYF
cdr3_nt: TGCGCCAGCAGCTTGGAGGGCGGGGGGGCCCCAGATACGCAGTATTTT

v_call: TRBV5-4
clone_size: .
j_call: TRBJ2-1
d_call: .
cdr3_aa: CASSSGGYEQFF
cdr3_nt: TGTGCCAGCAGCTCTGGGGGGTATGAGCAGTTCTTC

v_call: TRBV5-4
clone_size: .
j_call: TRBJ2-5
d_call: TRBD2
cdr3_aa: CASSYGLAGEETQYF
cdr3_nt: TGTGCCAGCAGTTATGGGCTAGCGGGGGAAGAGACCCAGTACTTC

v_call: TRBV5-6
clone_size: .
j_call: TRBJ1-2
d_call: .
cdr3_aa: CASSLDRPANYGYTF
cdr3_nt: TGTGCCAGCAGCTTGGACAGGCCAGCTAACTATGGCTACACCTTC

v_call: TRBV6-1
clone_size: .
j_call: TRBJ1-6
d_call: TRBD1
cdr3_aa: CASSEGYRGSSPLHF
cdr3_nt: TGTGCCAGCAGTGAAGGGTACAGGGGGAGTTCACCCCTCCACTTT

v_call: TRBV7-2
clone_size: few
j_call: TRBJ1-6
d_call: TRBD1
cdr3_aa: CASSLAPGQGERPLHF
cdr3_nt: TGTGCCAGCAGCTTAGCTCCGGGACAGGGTGAACGTCCCCTCCACTTT

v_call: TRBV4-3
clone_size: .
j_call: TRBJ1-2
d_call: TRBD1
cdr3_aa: CASSQVGQGAYGYTF
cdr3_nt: TGCGCCAGCAGCCAAGTTGGACAGGGGGCCTATGGCTACACCTTC

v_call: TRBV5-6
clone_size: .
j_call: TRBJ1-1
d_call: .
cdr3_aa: CASSRTGLLMGMNTEAFF
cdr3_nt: TGTGCCAGCAGCCGGACGGGACTCTTAATGGGGATGAACACTGAAGCTTTCTTT

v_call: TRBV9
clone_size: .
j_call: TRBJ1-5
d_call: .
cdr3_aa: CASSPDHASNQPQHF
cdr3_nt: TGTGCCAGCAGCCCTGACCATGCGAGCAATCAGCCCCAGCATTTT

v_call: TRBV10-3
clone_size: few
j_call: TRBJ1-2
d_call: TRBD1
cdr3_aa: CAIRAGTGDNYGYTF
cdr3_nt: TGTGCCATCAGAGCCGGGACAGGGGACAACTATGGCTACACCTTC

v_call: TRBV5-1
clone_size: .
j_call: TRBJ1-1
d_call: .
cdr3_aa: CASRRDMNTEAFF
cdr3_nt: TGCGCCAGTCGGCGAGACATGAACACTGAAGCTTTCTTT

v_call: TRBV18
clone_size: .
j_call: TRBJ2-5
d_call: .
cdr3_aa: CASSPQRLQETQYF
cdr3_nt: TGTGCCAGCTCACCACAGCGTCTCCAAGAGACCCAGTACTTC

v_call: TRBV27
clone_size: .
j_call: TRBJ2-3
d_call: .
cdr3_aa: CASSSGPYYTDTQYF
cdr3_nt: TGTGCCAGCAGTTCGGGACCTTATTACACAGATACGCAGTATTTT

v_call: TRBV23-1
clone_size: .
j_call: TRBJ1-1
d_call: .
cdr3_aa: CASSQITEAFF
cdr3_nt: TGCGCCAGCAGTCAAATTACTGAAGCTTTCTTT

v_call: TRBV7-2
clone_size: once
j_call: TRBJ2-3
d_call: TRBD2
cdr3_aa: CASSLARLATDTQYF
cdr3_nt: TGTGCCAGCAGCTTAGCGAGACTAGCCACAGATACGCAGTATTTT

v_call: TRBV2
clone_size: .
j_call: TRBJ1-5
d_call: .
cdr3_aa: CASSDLRGSNQPQHF
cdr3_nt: TGTGCCAGCAGTGATCTAAGGGGTAGCAATCAGCCCCAGCATTTT

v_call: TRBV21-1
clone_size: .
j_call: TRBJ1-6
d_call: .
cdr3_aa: CASSATGQGRSPLHF
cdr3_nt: TGTGCCAGCAGCGCAACAGGACAGGGACGGTCACCCCTCCACTTT

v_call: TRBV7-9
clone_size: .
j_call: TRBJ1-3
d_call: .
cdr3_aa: CASSSADRNTIYF
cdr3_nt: TGTGCCAGCAGCTCGGCGGACCGTAACACCATATATTTT

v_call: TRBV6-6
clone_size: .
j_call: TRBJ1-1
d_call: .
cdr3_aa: CASSSWTGNTEAFF
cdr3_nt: TGTGCCAGCAGTTCCTGGACGGGAAACACTGAAGCTTTCTTT

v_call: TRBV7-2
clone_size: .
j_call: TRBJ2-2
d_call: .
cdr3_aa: CASSPPNVAGELFF
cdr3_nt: TGTGCCAGCAGCCCCCCTAACGTGGCCGGGGAGCTGTTTTTT

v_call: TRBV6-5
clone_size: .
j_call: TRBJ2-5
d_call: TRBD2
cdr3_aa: CASSSLAAQETQYF
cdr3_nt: TGTGCCAGCAGTTCCCTAGCGGCACAAGAGACCCAGTACTTC

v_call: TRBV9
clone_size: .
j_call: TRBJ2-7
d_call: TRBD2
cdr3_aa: CASSVAAGAYEQYF
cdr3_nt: TGTGCCAGCAGCGTAGCGGCGGGGGCCTACGAGCAGTACTTC

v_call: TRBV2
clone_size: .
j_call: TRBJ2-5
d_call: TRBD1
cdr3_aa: CASSDAEGQGEETQYF
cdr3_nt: TGTGCCAGCAGTGACGCCGAGGGACAGGGAGAAGAGACCCAGTACTTC

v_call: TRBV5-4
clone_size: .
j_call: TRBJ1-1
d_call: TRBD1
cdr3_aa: CASSLGQDTEAFF
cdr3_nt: TGTGCCAGCAGCCTGGGACAGGACACTGAAGCTTTCTTT

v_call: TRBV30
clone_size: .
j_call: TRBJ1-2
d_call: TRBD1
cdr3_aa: CAWTLTGGYYGYTF
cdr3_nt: TGTGCCTGGACCCTGACAGGGGGGTACTATGGCTACACCTTC

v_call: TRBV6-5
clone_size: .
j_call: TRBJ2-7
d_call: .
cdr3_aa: CASSYLNAFYEQYF
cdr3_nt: TGTGCCAGCAGTTATCTTAACGCTTTCTACGAGCAGTACTTC

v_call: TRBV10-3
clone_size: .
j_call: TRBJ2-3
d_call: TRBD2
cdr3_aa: CAISGSGASGGLDTQYF
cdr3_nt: TGTGCCATCAGTGGCTCAGGGGCTAGCGGGGGTCTCGATACGCAGTATTTT

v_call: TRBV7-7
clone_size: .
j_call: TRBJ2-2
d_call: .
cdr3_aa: CASSAAQGFGELFF
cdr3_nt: TGTGCTAGCAGCGCCGCGCAGGGGTTCGGGGAGCTGTTTTTT

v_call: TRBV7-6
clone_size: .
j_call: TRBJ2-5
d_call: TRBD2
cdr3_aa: CASSWPGGRRETQYF
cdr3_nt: TGTGCCAGCAGCTGGCCGGGGGGTAGAAGGGAGACCCAGTACTTC

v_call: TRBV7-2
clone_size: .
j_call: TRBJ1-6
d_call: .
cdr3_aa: CASSLAVTTRRLGGNSPLHF
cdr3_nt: TGTGCCAGCAGCTTAGCGGTGACAACCCGACGGCTAGGTGGGAATTCACCCCTCCACTTT

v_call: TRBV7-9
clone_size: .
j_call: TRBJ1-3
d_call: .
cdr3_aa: CASMLGLAGNTIYF
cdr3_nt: TGTGCCAGCATGCTGGGGCTGGCGGGAAACACCATATATTTT

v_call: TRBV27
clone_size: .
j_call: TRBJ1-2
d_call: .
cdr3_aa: CASSSRQAPYGYTF
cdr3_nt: TGTGCCAGCAGTTCGCGACAGGCACCCTATGGCTACACCTTC

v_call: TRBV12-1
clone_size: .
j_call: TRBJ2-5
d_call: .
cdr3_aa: CASSFGGLLGAQYF
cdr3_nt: TGTGCCAGCAGCTTTGGTGGACTCTTGGGGGCCCAGTACTTC

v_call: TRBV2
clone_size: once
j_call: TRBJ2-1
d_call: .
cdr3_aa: CASIQTEYNEQFF
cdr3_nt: TGTGCCAGCATACAGACAGAGTACAATGAGCAGTTCTTC

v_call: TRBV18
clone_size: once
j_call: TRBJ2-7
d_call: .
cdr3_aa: CASSPPGLSTYEQYF
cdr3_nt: TGTGCCAGCTCACCTCCGGGACTTTCAACCTACGAGCAGTACTTC

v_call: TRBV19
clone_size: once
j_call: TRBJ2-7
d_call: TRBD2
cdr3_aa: CASSSSGLDTLAYF
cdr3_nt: TGTGCCAGTAGTTCATCGGGACTAGACACCCTTGCGTACTTC

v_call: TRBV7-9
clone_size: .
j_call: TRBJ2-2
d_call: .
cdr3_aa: CASIRENTGELFF
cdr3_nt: TGTGCCAGCATCAGAGAGAACACCGGGGAGCTGTTTTTT